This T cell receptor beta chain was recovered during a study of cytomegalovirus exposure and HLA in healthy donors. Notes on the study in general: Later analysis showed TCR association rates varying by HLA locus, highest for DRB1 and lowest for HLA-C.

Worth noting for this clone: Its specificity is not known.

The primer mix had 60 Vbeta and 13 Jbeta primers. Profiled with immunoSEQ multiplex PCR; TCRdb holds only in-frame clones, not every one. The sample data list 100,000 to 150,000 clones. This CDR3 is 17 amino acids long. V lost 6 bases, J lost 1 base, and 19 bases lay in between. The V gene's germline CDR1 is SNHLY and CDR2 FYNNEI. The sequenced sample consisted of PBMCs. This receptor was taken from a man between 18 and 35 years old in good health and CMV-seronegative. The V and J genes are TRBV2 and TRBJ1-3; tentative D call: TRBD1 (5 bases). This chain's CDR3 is CASRAGNRRYSGNTIYF. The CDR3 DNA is TGTGCCAGCAGGGCGGGAAACAGGCGGTATTCTGGAAACACCATATATTTT. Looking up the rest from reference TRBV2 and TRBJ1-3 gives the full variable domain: EPEVTQTPSHQVTQMGQEVILRCVPISNHLYFYWYRQILGQKVEFLVSFYNNEISEKSEIFDDQFSVERPDGSNFTLKIRSTKLEDSAMYFCASRAGNRRYSGNTIYFGEGSWLTVV.